The present entry profiles one T cell receptor (beta chain) with its context. The sample originates from a study of T cell responses to AZD1222 COVID-19 vaccine. In germline, CDR1 is MDHEN, CDR2 SYDVKM. Deletions cut 8 bases from V and 4 bases from J, with 21 bases between. This CDR3 is built from 16 residues. This table comes from immunoSEQ multiplex PCR, and its TCRdb copy is limited to in-frame clones, with some not included. This table holds just over 15,000 clones, about 88% found once. The chain links TRBV28 to TRBJ1-3, with a tentative D call TRBD1 (5 bases). The receptor was isolated from an adult who received the AZD1222 COVID-19 vaccine. The starting material was peripheral blood, obtained 28 days after the second AZD1222 dose. CDR3 amino acids: CASAPPPGLRGNTIYF. CDR3 sequence (DNA): TGTGCCAGCGCCCCCCCGCCGGGACTGAGGGGAAACACCATATATTTT.